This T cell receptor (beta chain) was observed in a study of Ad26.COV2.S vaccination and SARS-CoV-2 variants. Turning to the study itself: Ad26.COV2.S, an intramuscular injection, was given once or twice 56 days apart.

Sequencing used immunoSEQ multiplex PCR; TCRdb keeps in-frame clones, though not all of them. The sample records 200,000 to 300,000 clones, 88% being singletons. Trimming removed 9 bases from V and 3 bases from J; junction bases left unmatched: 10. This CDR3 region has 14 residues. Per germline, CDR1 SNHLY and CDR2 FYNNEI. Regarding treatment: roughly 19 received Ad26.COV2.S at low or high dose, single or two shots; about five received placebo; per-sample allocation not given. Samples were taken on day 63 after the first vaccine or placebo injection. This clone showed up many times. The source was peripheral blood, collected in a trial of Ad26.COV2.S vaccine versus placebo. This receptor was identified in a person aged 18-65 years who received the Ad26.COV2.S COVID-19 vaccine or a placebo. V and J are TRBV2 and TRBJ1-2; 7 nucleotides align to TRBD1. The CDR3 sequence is CARSSGGRHYGYTF. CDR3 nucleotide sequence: TGTGCCAGAAGCTCAGGGGGACGGCACTATGGCTACACCTTC.